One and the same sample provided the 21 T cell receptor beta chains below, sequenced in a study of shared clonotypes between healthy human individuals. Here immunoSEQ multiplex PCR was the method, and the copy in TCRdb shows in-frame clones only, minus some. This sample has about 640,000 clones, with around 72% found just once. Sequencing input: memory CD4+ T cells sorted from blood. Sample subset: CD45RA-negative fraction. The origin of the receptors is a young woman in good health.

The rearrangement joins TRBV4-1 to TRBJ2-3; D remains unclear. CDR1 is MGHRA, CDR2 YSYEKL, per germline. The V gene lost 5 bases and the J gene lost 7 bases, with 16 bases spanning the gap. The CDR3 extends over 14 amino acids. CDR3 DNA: TGCGCCAGCAGCGCGTTAGGGAAACTAAATACGCAGTATTTT. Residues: CASSALGKLNTQYF.

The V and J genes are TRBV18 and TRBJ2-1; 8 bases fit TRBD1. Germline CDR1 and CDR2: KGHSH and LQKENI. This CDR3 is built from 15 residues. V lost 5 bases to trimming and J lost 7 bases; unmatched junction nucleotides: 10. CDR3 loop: CASSGRDRKWNEQFF. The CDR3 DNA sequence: TGTGCCAGCTCAGGCCGGGACAGGAAGTGGAATGAGCAGTTCTTC.

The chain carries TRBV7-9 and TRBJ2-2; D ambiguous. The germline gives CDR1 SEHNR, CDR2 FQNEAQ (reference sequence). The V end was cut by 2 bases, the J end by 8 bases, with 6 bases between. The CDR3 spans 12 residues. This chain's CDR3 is CASSLLEGELFF. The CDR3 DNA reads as TGTGCCAGCAGCTTACTCGAAGGGGAGCTGTTTTTT.

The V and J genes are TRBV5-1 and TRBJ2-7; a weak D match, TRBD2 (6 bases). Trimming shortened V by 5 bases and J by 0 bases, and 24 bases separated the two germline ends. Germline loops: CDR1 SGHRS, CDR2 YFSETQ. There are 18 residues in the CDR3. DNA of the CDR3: TGCGCCAGCAGAGATACCCACTCGAGACGGGAGCCCTCCTACGAGCAGTACTTC. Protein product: CASRDTHSRREPSYEQYF.

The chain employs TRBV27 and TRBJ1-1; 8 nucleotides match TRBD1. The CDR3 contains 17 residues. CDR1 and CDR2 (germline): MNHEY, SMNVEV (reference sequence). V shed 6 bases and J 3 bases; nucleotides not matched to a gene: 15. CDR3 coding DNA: TGTGCCAGCAGCTCATATGGGACAGGAAAAGGGGACACTGAAGCTTTCTTT. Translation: CASSSYGTGKGDTEAFF.

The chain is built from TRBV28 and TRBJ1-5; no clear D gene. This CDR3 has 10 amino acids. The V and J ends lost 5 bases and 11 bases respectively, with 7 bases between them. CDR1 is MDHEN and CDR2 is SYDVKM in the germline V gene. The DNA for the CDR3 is TGTGCCAGCAGTCCCCCGTCCCAGCATTTT. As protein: CASSPPSQHF. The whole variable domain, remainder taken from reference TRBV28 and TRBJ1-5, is DVKVTQSSRYLVKRTGEKVFLECVQDMDHENMFWYRQDPGLGLRLIYFSYDVKMKEKGDIPEGYSVSREKKERFSLILESASTNQTSMYLCASSPPSQHFGDGTRLSIL.

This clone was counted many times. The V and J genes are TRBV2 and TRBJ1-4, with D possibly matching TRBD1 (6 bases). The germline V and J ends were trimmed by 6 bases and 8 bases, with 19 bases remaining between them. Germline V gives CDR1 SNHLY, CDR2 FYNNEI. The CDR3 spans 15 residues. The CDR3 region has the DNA TGTGCCAGCAGGCTACAGGGTCGGCTTGTAGAAAAACTGTTTTTT. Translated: CASRLQGRLVEKLFF.

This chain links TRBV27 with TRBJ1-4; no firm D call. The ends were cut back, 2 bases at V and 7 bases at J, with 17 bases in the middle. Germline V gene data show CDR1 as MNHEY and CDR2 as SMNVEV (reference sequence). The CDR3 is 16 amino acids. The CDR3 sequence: CASSLEQPGGSEKLFF. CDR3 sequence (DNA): TGTGCCAGCAGTTTAGAGCAGCCCGGAGGAAGTGAAAAACTGTTTTTT.

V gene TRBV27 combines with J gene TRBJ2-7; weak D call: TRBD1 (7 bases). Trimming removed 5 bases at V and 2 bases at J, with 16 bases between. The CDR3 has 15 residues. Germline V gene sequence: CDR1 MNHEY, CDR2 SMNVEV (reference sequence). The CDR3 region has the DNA TGTGCCAGCAGTCAGCGACAGGGAGGTACCTACGAGCAGTACTTC. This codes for CASSQRQGGTYEQYF.

Here the CDR3 reads CASSSGPGNEQFF. CDR3 DNA: TGTGCCAGCAGCTCGGGACCGGGGAATGAGCAGTTCTTC. V and J are TRBV11-2 and TRBJ2-1; D might be TRBD1 or TRBD2, each matching 5 bases. Trimming pared 4 bases from V and 7 bases from J, leaving 11 bases between. The CDR3 runs 13 residues. CDR1 SGHAT and CDR2 FQNNGV come from the germline V gene.

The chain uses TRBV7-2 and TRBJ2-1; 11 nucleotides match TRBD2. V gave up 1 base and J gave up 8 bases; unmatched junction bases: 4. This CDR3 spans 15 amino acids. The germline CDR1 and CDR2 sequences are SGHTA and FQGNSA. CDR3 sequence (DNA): TGTGCCAGCAGCTTAGGGACTAGCGGGCTCGATGAGCAGTTCTTC. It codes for CASSLGTSGLDEQFF. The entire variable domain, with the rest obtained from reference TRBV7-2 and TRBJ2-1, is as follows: GAGVSQSPSNKVTEKGKDVELRCDPISGHTALYWYRQSLGQGLEFLIYFQGNSAPDKSGLPSDRFSAERTGGSVSTLTIQRTQQEDSAVYLCASSLGTSGLDEQFFGPGTRLTVL.

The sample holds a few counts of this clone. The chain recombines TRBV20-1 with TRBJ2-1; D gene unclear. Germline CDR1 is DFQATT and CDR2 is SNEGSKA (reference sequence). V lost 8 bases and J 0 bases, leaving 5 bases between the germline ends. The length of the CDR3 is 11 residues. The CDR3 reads CSIASYNEQFF. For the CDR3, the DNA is TGCAGTATAGCCTCCTACAATGAGCAGTTCTTC.

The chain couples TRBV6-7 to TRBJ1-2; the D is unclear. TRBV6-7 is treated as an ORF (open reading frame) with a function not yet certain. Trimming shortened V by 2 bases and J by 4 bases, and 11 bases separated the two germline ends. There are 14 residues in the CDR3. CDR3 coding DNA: TGTGCCAGCAGTTACGACCCGGCGGGCTATGGCTACACCTTC. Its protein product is CASSYDPAGYGYTF.

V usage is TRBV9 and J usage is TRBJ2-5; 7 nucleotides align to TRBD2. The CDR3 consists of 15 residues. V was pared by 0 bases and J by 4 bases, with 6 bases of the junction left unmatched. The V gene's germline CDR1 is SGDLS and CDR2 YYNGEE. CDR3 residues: CASSVALRGIETQYF. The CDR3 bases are TGTGCCAGCAGCGTAGCTTTGCGGGGGATAGAGACCCAGTACTTC.

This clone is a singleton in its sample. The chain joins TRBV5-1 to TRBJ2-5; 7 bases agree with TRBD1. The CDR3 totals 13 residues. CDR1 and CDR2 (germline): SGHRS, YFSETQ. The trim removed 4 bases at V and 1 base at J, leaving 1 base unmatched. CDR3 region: CASSRDSQETQYF. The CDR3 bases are TGCGCCAGCAGCAGGGACAGCCAAGAGACCCAGTACTTC.

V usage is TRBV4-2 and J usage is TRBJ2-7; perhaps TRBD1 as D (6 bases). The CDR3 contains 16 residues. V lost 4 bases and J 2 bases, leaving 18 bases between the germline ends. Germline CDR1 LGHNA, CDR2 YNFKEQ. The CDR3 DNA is TGTGCCAGCAGCCTAGGGGGTCGGCAGCGAACCTACGAGCAGTACTTC. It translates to CASSLGGRQRTYEQYF.

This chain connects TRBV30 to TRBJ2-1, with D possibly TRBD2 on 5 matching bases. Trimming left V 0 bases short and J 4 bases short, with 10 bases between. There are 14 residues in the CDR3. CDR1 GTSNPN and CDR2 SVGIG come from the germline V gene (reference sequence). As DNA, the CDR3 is TGTGCCTGGAGTGTTCGGTCGGGGTACAATGAGCAGTTCTTC. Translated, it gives CAWSVRSGYNEQFF.

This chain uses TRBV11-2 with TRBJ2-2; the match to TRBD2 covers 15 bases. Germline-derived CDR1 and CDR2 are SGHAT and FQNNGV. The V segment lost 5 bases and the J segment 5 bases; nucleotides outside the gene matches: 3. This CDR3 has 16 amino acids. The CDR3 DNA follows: TGTGCCAGCAGCAGAGGACTAGCGGGAGGGACCGGGGAGCTGTTTTTT. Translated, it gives CASSRGLAGGTGELFF.

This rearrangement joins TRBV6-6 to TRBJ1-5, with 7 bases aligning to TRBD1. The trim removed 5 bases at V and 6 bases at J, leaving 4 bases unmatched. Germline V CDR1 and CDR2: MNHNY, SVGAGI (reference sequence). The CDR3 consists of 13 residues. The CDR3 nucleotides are TGTGCCAGCAGTCGACAGGGAATTCAGCCCCAGCATTTT. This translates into CASSRQGIQPQHF.

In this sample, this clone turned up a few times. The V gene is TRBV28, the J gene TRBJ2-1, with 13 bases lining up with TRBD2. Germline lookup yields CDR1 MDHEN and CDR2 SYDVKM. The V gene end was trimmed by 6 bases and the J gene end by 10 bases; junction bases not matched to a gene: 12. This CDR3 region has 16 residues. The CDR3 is CASSQVGLAGRWEQFF. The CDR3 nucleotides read TGTGCCAGCAGCCAAGTGGGACTAGCGGGAAGGTGGGAGCAGTTCTTC.

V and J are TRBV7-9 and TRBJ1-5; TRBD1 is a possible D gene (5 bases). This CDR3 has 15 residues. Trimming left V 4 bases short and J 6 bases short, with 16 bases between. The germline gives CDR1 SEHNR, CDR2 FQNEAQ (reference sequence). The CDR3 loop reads CASSSREDTGQPQHF. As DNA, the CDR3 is TGTGCCAGCAGCTCCCGGGAGGACACGGGTCAGCCCCAGCATTTT.